The next 19 T cell receptor beta chains were all read from a single sample in a study of blood T cell repertoires in COVID-19. Method: immunoSEQ multiplex PCR; TCRdb's copy keeps in-frame clones and lacks some. The data contain 180,000 or so clones, around four fifths of them singletons. Input material: PBMCs or T cells enriched from blood (not recorded which). The receptors come from a woman between 50 and 59 years old in a cohort exposed to, infected with or recovered from COVID-19 (not recorded which).

The chain couples TRBV7-3 to TRBJ1-4; no reliable D call. With 0 bases removed from V and 5 bases from J, the gap between germline ends came to 10 bases. There are 15 residues in the CDR3. Germline values: CDR1 SGHTA, CDR2 FQGTGA. For the CDR3, the DNA is TGTGCCAGCAGCTTAACCGGGAGACCGAATGAAAAACTGTTTTTT. Translated: CASSLTGRPNEKLFF.

This clone appeared a few times. The chain uses TRBV14 and TRBJ1-6, with 9 bases that match TRBD1. The CDR3 totals 16 residues. CDR1 and CDR2 from the germline V gene are SGHDN and FVKESK. J gave up 10 bases and V 6 bases, and 13 bases lay outside the gene matches. DNA for the CDR3: TGTGCCAGCAGTCAAAAAACAGGGGGCCTACCCTCACCCCTCCACTTT. It specifies CASSQKTGGLPSPLHF. The whole variable domain, filled in from reference TRBV14 and TRBJ1-6, reads EAGVTQFPSHSVIEKGQTVTLRCDPISGHDNLYWYRRVMGKEIKFLLHFVKESKQDESGMPNNRFLAERTGGTYSTLKVQPAELEDSGVYFCASSQKTGGLPSPLHFGNGTRLTVT.

The chain's CDR3 is CATSLGGLGNQPQHF. The DNA of the CDR3 is TGTGCCACCAGTTTAGGAGGATTGGGCAATCAGCCCCAGCATTTT. The chain couples TRBV24-1 to TRBJ1-5, with D hard to call. CDR1 is KGHDR and CDR2 is SFDVKD in the germline V gene. V lost 6 bases and J lost 2, with 13 bases in between. CDR3 length: 15 residues.

This sequence joins TRBV18 and TRBJ2-5; D perhaps matches TRBD1 (6 bases). The V and J ends lost 0 bases and 7 bases respectively, with 18 bases between them. This CDR3 contains 16 residues. CDR1 and CDR2 from the germline V gene are KGHSH and LQKENI. The chain's CDR3 is CASSPPQGPLSGTQYF. The CDR3 DNA is TGTGCCAGCTCACCACCGCAGGGGCCCCTTAGTGGGACCCAGTACTTC.

In this sample, this clone turned up a few times. The chain joins TRBV3-1 (or the pseudogene TRBV3-2) to TRBJ2-7; 10 bases line up with TRBD2. The J segment lost 0 bases and the V segment lost 6 bases, leaving 5 bases of the junction unmatched. Germline V gene sequence: CDR1 LGHDT, CDR2 YNNKEL (reference sequence). CDR3 length: 15 amino acids. This chain's CDR3 is CASRPGTSASYEQYF. CDR3 bases: TGTGCCAGCAGACCAGGGACTAGCGCCTCCTACGAGCAGTACTTC.

In this sample, this clone turned up a few times. The CDR3 loop reads CASSTAGGPRDTQYF. The CDR3 DNA reads as TGTGCCAGCAGCACAGCGGGAGGGCCGCGGGATACGCAGTATTTT. The chain joins TRBV7-3 to TRBJ2-3, with 10 bases aligning to TRBD2. Per germline, CDR1 SGHTA and CDR2 FQGTGA. V lost 5 bases and J lost 6; bases outside the gene matches: 8. This CDR3 spans 15 amino acids.

The rearrangement links TRBV2 to TRBJ1-5; D uncertain. Germline V gene data show CDR1 as SNHLY and CDR2 as FYNNEI. Deletions cut 3 bases from V and 2 bases from J, with 11 bases between. This CDR3 has 15 residues. The CDR3 reads CASSDNTVGNQPQHF. CDR3 bases: TGTGCCAGCAGTGACAATACGGTGGGCAATCAGCCCCAGCATTTT.

This chain uses TRBV7-9 with TRBJ2-6, with no clear D. Germline V gene sequence: CDR1 SEHNR, CDR2 FQNEAQ (reference sequence). The CDR3 is made up of 15 amino acids. The germline V and J ends were trimmed by 4 bases and 1 base, with 8 bases remaining between them. CDR3 bases: TGTGCCAGCAGCTCCCTGACATCTGGGGCCAACGTCCTGACTTTC. This codes for CASSSLTSGANVLTF.

This clone was seen more than once but under ten times. The genes are TRBV15 and TRBJ1-3; maybe TRBD1 (5 bases). The CDR3 sequence is 15 residues long. With 5 bases removed from V and 4 bases from J, the gap between germline ends came to 15 bases. Germline V gives CDR1 LNHNV, CDR2 YYDKDF (reference sequence). The DNA for the CDR3 is TGTGCCACCAGCGCCAGTCCCCGACAGGGAAACACCATATATTTT. Its protein product is CATSASPRQGNTIYF. The full variable domain, in which reference TRBV15 and TRBJ1-3 provide the parts outside the CDR3, is DAMVIQNPRYQVTQFGKPVTLSCSQTLNHNVMYWYQQKSSQAPKLLFHYYDKDFNNEADTPDNFQSRRPNTSFCFLDIRSPGLGDTAMYLCATSASPRQGNTIYFGEGSWLTVV.

This clone appeared a few times. The chain carries TRBV29-1 and TRBJ1-1, with D maybe TRBD1 (5 bases). The CDR3 has 14 amino acids. Per the germline V gene, CDR1 is SQVTM and CDR2 is ANQGSEA. Trimming cost V 6 bases and J 5 bases, with 19 bases left between them. CDR3 sequence: CSVDRQGGRTEAFF. CDR3 in DNA: TGCAGCGTGGATCGGCAGGGTGGACGTACTGAAGCTTTCTTT.

A single count supports this clone. The chain couples TRBV21-1 to TRBJ1-5; the table's D call of TRBD1 was not tested on the DNA. TRBV21-1 is a pseudogene locus. The CDR3 has 16 residues. The DNA of the CDR3 is TGTGCCAGCAGCACTCGTGCCAGGGCGACCAATCAGCCCCAGCATTTT. The encoded protein is CASSTRARATNQPQHF.

V and J are TRBV18 and TRBJ2-5; D is undetermined. The germline CDR1 and CDR2 sequences are KGHSH and LQKENI. Deletions cut 2 bases from V and 2 bases from J, with 6 bases between. The CDR3 consists of 13 residues. In DNA form, the CDR3 reads TGTGCCAGCTCACCAATTAGTCAAGAGACCCAGTACTTC. This encodes CASSPISQETQYF.

The V gene is TRBV28, the J gene TRBJ2-7; 7 positions agree with TRBD1. This CDR3 has 14 amino acids. Unmatched junction bases numbered 4, after V lost 2 bases and J lost 3 bases. Per the germline V gene, CDR1 is MDHEN and CDR2 is SYDVKM. For the CDR3, the DNA is TGTGCCAGCAGTTTAGGGACAGTCAACTACGAGCAGTACTTC. This codes for CASSLGTVNYEQYF.

V usage is TRBV25-1 and J usage is TRBJ2-7; 8 positions agree with TRBD1. With V trimmed by 4 bases and J by 3 bases, 14 bases remained unmatched. CDR3 length equals 17 residues. From germline, CDR1 is MGHDK and CDR2 SYGVNS. This chain's CDR3 is CASSGGQVLGGRYEQYF. The CDR3 DNA is TGTGCCAGCAGTGGGGGACAGGTATTGGGTGGGCGCTACGAGCAGTACTTC.

This rearrangement joins TRBV7-2 to TRBJ2-1; D remains unclear. V was trimmed by 3 bases and J by 5 bases, leaving 8 bases between them. Germline values: CDR1 SGHTA, CDR2 FQGNSA. This CDR3 contains 13 residues. CDR3 bases: TGTGCCAGCAGCTTTGACCGGGACAATGAGCAGTTCTTC. It specifies CASSFDRDNEQFF.

CDR3 nucleotide sequence: TGTGCCAGCAGTTACTCGACTAGCGGGTTAGGAGAGACCCAGTACTTC. Encoded protein: CASSYSTSGLGETQYF. The genes are TRBV6-5 and TRBJ2-5, with 10 bases that match TRBD2. The germline V gene has CDR1 MNHEY and CDR2 SVGAGI. CDR3 length: 16 amino acids. V trimming: 0 bases; J trimming: 4 bases; junction bases outside the gene matches: 5.

J is TRBJ2-1 and V is TRBV30, with TRBD2 matching over 8 bases. Germline V CDR1 and CDR2: GTSNPN, SVGIG (reference sequence). V gave up 5 bases and J gave up 4 bases; unmatched junction bases: 7. The CDR3 consists of 14 residues. The CDR3 reads CAWSGTSRYNEQFF. CDR3 nucleotides: TGTGCCTGGTCCGGGACTAGTAGGTACAATGAGCAGTTCTTC. Combining the CDR3 with reference TRBV30 and TRBJ2-1 gives the whole variable domain SQTIHQWPATLVQPVGSPLSLECTVEGTSNPNLYWYRQAAGRGLQLLFYSVGIGQISSEVPQNLSASRPQDRQFILSSKKLLLSDSGFYLCAWSGTSRYNEQFFGPGTRLTVL.

The rearrangement links TRBV5-5 to TRBJ1-6; D ambiguous. This CDR3 is 16 amino acids long. CDR1 is SGHKS, CDR2 YYEKEE, per germline (reference sequence). The germline V and J ends were trimmed by 1 base and 8 bases, with 16 bases remaining between them. CDR3 DNA: TGTGCCAGCAGCTTGTATTGGGCTACCGGGGATTCACCCCTCCACTTT. Protein: CASSLYWATGDSPLHF.

The chain is built from TRBV7-9 and TRBJ2-5, with D maybe TRBD2 (6 bases). V was shortened by 1 base and J by 4 bases, with 7 bases between the two germline ends. Germline V gene data show CDR1 as SEHNR and CDR2 as FQNEAQ (reference sequence). The CDR3 contains 13 residues. The CDR3 nucleotides are TGTGCCAGCAGCTTAGAACTAGCAGAGACCCAGTACTTC. Its protein product is CASSLELAETQYF.